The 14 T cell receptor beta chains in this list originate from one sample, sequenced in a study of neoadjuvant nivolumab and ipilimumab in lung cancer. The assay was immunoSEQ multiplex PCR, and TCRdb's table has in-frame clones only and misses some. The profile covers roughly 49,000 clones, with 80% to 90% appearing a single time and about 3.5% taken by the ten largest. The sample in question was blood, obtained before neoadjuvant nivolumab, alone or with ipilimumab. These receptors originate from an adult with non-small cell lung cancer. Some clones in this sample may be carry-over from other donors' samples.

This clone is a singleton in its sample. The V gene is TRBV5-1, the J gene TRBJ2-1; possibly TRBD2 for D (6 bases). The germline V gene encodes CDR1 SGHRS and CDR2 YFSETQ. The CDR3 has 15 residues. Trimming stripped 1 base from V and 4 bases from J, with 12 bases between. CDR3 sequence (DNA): TGCGCCAGCAGCTTGTCCCTAGCGAAGTACAATGAGCAGTTCTTC. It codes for CASSLSLAKYNEQFF.

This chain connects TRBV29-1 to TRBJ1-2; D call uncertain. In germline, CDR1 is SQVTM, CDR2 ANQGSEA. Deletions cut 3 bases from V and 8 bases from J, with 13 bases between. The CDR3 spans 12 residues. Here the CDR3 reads CSVEGRIGGYTF. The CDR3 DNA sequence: TGCAGCGTTGAGGGCAGAATTGGGGGCTACACCTTC.

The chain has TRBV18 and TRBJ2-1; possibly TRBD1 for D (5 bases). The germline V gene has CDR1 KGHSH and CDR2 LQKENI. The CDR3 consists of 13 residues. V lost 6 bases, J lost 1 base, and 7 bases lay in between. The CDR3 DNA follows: TGTGCCAGCTCGGGGCTTTCCTACAATGAGCAGTTCTTC. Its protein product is CASSGLSYNEQFF.

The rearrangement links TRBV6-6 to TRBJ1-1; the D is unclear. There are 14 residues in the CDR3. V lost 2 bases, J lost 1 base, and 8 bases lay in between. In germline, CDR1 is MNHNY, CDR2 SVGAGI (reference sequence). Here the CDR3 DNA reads TGTGCCAGCAGTTACCAGTCCGGGAACACTGAAGCTTTCTTT. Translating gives CASSYQSGNTEAFF.

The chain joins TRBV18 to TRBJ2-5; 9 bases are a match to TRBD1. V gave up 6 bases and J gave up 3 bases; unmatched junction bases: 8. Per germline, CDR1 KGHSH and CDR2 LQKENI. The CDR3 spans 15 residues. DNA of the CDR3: TGTGCCAGCTCCCCCGGGACAGGGAGTAAAGAGACCCAGTACTTC. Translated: CASSPGTGSKETQYF.

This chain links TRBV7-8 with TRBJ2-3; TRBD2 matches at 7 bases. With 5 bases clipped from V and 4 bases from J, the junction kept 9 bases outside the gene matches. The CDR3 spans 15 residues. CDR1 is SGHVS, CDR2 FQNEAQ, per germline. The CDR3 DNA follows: TGTGCCAGCAGCCTTGGCGGGAGTCCCTCAGATACGCAGTATTTT. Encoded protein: CASSLGGSPSDTQYF.

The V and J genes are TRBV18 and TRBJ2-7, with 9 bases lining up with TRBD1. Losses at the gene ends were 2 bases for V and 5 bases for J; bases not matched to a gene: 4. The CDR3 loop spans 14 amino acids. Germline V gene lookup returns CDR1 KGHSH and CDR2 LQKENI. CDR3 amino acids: CASSPVGQGNEQYF. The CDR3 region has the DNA TGTGCCAGCTCACCAGTGGGACAGGGAAACGAGCAGTACTTC.

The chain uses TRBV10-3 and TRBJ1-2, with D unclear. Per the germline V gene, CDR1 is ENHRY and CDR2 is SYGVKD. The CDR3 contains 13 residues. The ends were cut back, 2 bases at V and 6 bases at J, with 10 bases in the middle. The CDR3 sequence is CAISETLGNGYTF. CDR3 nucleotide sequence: TGTGCCATCAGTGAGACTCTAGGGAATGGCTACACCTTC.

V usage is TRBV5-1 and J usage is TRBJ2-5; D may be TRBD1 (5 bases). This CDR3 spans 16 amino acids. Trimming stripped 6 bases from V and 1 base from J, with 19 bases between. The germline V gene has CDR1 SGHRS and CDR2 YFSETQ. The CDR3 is CASTSSPGILQETQYF. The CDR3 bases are TGCGCCAGCACGTCCTCCCCAGGGATCCTCCAAGAGACCCAGTACTTC.

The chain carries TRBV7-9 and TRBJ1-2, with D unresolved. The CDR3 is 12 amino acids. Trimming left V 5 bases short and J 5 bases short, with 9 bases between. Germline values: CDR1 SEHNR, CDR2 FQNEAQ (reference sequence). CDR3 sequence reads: CASSPRTYGYTF. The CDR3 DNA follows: TGTGCCAGCAGCCCAAGGACTTATGGCTACACCTTC.

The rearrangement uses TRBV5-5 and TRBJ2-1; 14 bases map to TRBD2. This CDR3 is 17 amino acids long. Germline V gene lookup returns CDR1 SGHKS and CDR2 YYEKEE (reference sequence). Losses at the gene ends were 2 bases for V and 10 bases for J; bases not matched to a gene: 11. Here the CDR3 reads CASSLTPGLAGEGEQFF. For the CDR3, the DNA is TGTGCCAGCAGCTTAACTCCGGGACTAGCGGGAGAAGGCGAGCAGTTCTTC.

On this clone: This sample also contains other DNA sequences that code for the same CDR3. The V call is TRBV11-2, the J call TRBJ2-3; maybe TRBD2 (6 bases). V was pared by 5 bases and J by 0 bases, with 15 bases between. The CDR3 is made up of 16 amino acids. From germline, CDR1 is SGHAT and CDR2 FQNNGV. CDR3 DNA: TGTGCCAGCAGCCCCCTGGGCGGGACTAGCACAGATACGCAGTATTTT. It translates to CASSPLGGTSTDTQYF.

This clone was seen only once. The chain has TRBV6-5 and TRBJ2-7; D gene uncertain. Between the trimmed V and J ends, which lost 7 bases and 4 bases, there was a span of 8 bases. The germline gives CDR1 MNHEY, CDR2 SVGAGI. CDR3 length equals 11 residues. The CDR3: CASNQGYEQYF. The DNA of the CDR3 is TGTGCCAGCAATCAAGGGTACGAGCAGTACTTC.

CDR3 DNA: TGTGCCAGCAGCGTAGGGGCAGGGCTCAGCTCTGGGGCCAACGTCCTGACTTTC. Translated, it gives CASSVGAGLSSGANVLTF. The rearrangement uses TRBV9 and TRBJ2-6; D is perhaps TRBD1 (5 bases). Trimming shortened V by 0 bases and J by 0 bases, and 13 bases separated the two germline ends. The CDR3 consists of 18 residues. CDR1 is SGDLS, CDR2 YYNGEE, per germline.